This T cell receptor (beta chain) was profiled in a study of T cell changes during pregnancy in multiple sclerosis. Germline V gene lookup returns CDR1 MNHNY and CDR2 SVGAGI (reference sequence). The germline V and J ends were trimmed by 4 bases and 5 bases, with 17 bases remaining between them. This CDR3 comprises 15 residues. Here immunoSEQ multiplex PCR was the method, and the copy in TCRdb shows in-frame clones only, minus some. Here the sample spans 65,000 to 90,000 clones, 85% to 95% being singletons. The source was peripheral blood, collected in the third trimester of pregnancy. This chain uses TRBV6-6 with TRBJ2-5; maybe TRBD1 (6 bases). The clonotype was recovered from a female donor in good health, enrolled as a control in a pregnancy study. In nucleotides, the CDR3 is TGTGCCAGCAGTTTCGCTTTACGGGACACTGAGACCCAGTACTTC. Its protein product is CASSFALRDTETQYF.